The clone carrying this TCR beta chain is a singleton in its sample. Primers included in the PCR were 60 Vbeta and 13 Jbeta primers. Assay used: immunoSEQ multiplex PCR; TCRdb lists only in-frame clones, some missing. The sample lists just under 95,000 clones, roughly four fifths occurring once. The CDR3 length is 15 residues. This entry comes from a study of cytomegalovirus exposure and HLA in healthy donors. The chain has TRBV21-1 and TRBJ2-7; TRBD1 was called by the table and not checked on the DNA. TRBV21-1 is a pseudogene segment. The sequenced sample was PBMCs. The clonotype originates from a human donor in good health. The CDR3 region is CASSNGGQGAHEQYF. Written as DNA, the CDR3 is TGTGCCAGCAGCAATGGAGGGCAGGGGGCTCACGAGCAGTACTTC.